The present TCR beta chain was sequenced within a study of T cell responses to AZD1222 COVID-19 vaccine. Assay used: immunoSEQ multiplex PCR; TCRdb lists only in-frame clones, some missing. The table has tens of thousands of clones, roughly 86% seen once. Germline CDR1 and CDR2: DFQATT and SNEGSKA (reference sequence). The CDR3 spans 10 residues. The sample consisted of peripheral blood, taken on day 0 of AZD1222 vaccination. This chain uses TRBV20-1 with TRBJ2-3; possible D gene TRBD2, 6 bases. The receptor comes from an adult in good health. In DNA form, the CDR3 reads TGCGGTCGCGGGGCAGATACGCAGTATTTT. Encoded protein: CGRGADTQYF.